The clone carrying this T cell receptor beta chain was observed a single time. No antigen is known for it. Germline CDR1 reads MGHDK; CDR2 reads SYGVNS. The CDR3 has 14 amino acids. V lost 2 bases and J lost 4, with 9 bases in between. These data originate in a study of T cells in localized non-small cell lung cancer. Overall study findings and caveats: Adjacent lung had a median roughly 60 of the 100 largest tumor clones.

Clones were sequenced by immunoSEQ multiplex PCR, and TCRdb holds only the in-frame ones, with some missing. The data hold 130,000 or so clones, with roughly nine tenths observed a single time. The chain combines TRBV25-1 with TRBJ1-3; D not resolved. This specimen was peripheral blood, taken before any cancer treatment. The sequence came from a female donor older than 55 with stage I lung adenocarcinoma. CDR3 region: CASSEERTGNTIYF. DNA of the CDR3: TGTGCCAGCAGTGAAGAGAGAACAGGAAACACCATATATTTT.